This T cell receptor (beta chain) was sequenced during a study of blood T cells in healthy people across ages (dated by TCRdb to 2015 to 2017). With respect to the entire study: In model experiments, template switching captured roughly one uniquely barcoded TCR beta cDNA molecule for every two T cells. Using deep sequencing normalized with unique cDNA molecular identifiers, the study measured how TCR beta repertoire diversity changes with age. To avoid experimental bias, donors of different ages were spread randomly across the sequencing lanes. The donors were divided into four age groups: young (average around 17 years), middle-aged (around 41), aged (about 61) and long-lived (82). For two donors (one aged 18 to 30 and one aged 80 or older), the study analyzed two additional independent replicas of 1 million unique cDNA reads from the same blood draw. Here is what the overall study found, with its caveats: As age increased, observed TCR beta diversity per million T cells dropped in a roughly linear way, and a significant reduction was already evident by age about 36. A strong correlation was found between observed TCR beta diversity and the percentage of naive T cells measured by flow cytometry. Estimates of total diversity based on one million sequenced T cells were considered lower bounds and underestimates. Bulk unsorted PBMC profiling prevented conclusive comparison of naive and antigen-experienced compartments. Donor CMV infection status was unknown, potentially confounding age-related changes in expanded clonotypes. The long-lived group showed more naive CD4+ T cells, fewer expanded clones and increased TCR diversity than the aged group, suggesting age selection.

Donors were a few dozen systemically healthy Caucasian individuals from Russia aged roughly 6 to 100 years. Each donor gave about 11 milliliters of peripheral blood, drawn into EDTA-treated Vacutainer tubes. PBMCs were isolated by Ficoll-Paque density-gradient centrifugation, with at least 6 million obtained per sample. Total RNA was extracted from PBMCs with Trizol reagent, with at least 5.5 micrograms obtained per sample. For every donor, an aliquot of PBMCs went through flow cytometry to measure the percentages of naive CD45RAhigh/CD27high T cells. Trimming leaves V shorter by 4 bases and J shorter by 7 bases, with the junction holding 8 bases beyond the gene matches. The CDR3 goes from the cysteine to the phenylalanine over 15 residues. Only the CDR3 part of the read is kept: 45 bases, read in frame from the first base. CDR1 and CDR2 are drawn from the germline V gene: MNHEY, SVGAGI. Details on this clonotype: The antigen it binds to is not known. No clone much larger than this one lies a single base away; base qualities are absent.

Receptor amplification or capture employed 5' RACE. The sequencer listed for this sample is Illumina HiSeq 2500. The second PCR ran for about 6 to 12 cycles and used a J-beta primer mix along with a sample-barcoded 5' primer. A unique molecular identifier was introduced onto each TCR beta cDNA molecule by a template-switch 5' adaptor carrying 12 random nucleotides. Each sample yielded at least 2.5 million CDR3-containing paired-end reads. The Mint cDNA synthesis kit, primed by a TRBC-specific oligonucleotide, was used to synthesize first-strand cDNA from all RNA. Following uracil-DNA glycosylase treatment, a first 18-cycle PCR with universal primers M1SS and BC2_uni_R was performed on all cDNA. Per the source publication's procedure: For normalization, 1 million high-quality reads were randomly selected from each sample, with every read carrying a distinct molecular identifier. Reads with shared molecular identifiers were discarded instead of being binned into consensus sequences. CDR3 identification, clonotype clustering and error correction used MiTCR with a Q25 quality threshold and the strictest error-elimination algorithm. Lower-bound total TCR beta diversity was estimated with a nonparametric unseen species model using Euler transformation. TCRdb reran the public reads through fastp at Q25 and MiXCR, keeping productive beta chains. Entries that share a CDR3 protein sequence are merged under the most common genes and DNA. What appears here as the V and J calls and clone size reflects TCRdb's work, not the paper's. The sample includes hundreds of thousands of distinct CDR3 sequences, with 62% observed a single time. Roughly a quarter of the sample rests with the top ten.

The sequencing input was blood. Rearrangement joined TRBV6-5 to TRBJ1-4; the junction holds 8 bases that match TRBD1. This clonotype originated in a man between 25 and 39 years old in good health. The CDR3 has the sequence CASSSTGTGGEKLFF. The nucleotide sequence reads as follows: TGTGCCAGCAGTTCCACCGGGACAGGAGGTGAAAAACTGTTTTTT.